This record concerns one T cell receptor beta chain sequence. Antigen: not known. Germline CDR1 and CDR2: LNHDA and SQIVND (reference sequence). V was shortened by 2 bases and J by 7 bases, with 15 bases between the two germline ends. The CDR3 covers 15 residues. The data stem from a study of shared clonotypes between healthy human individuals. Free of recent acute infections or vaccinations, the donors were healthy HIV-negative adults. A CD45RA+ naive subset and a CD45RA-negative memory subset were split from CD4+ cells. Whole-study findings and limits: Richness estimates generally favored naive over memory subsets. Clonotypes shared by all four sorted-subset donors had higher generation probabilities than non-shared clonotypes.

This table comes from immunoSEQ multiplex PCR, and its TCRdb copy is limited to in-frame clones, with some not included. The table records hundreds of thousands of clones, 74% of them present only once. The specimen was memory CD4+ T cells sorted from blood. Described subset: CD45RA-negative fraction. This receptor was identified in a man aged 25 to 45 in good health. The chain is built from TRBV19 and TRBJ1-5, with D possibly being TRBD1 (5 bases). CDR3 nucleotide sequence: TGTGCCAGTAGTATATTGCCCCAGGGCCAGCAGCCCCAGCATTTT. Translated: CASSILPQGQQPQHF.